Listed below are T cell receptor beta chains from one sample, sequenced in a study of shared clonotypes between healthy human individuals. The data were produced by immunoSEQ multiplex PCR, yet TCRdb's version contains in-frame clones alone and is incomplete. The sample has about 1.1 million clones, around 77% seen once. Material: memory CD4+ T cells from PBMCs. The receptors originated from a young man in good health. Some clones in this sample may be carry-over from other donors' samples. Each CDR3 is given with its conserved first and last residue. D genes are given only for firm matches. Expanded clones are given a class, and other clones once, few, many or no size at all.

CDR3 | DNA | length | V | D | J | size
CASRSGQSTGELFF | TGTGCCAGCAGGAGTGGGCAATCCACCGGGGAGCTGTTTTTT | 14 | TRBV7-2 | . | TRBJ2-2 | .
CAIARIHSYNEQFF | TGTGCCATCGCTAGGATACACTCCTACAATGAGCAGTTCTTC | 14 | TRBV5-4 | . | TRBJ2-1 | .
CASSVDQGAGYGYTF | TGTGCCAGCAGCGTAGATCAGGGGGCTGGCTATGGCTACACCTTC | 15 | TRBV9 | TRBD1 | TRBJ1-2 | few
CASSLGQGLSTDTQYF | TGTGCCAGCAGCTTAGGACAGGGTCTTAGCACAGATACGCAGTATTTT | 16 | TRBV7-6 | TRBD1 | TRBJ2-3 | few
CASSFVGGPYEQYF | TGTGCCAGCAGCTTTGTGGGAGGGCCGTACGAGCAGTACTTC | 14 | TRBV7-8 | TRBD2 | TRBJ2-7 | .
CASRDANEKLFF | TGTGCCAGCAGGGACGCTAATGAAAAACTGTTTTTT | 12 | TRBV28 | . | TRBJ1-4 | few
CASSVSGRANEQFF | TGTGCCAGCAGCGTTAGCGGGAGGGCCAATGAGCAGTTCTTC | 14 | TRBV7-6 | TRBD2 | TRBJ2-1 | few
CASSSHGLADNEQFF | TGTGCCAGCAGCTCCCATGGACTAGCTGATAATGAGCAGTTCTTC | 15 | TRBV7-9 | TRBD2 | TRBJ2-1 | many
CATSVDSTDTQYF | TGTGCCACCAGCGTTGATAGCACAGATACGCAGTATTTT | 13 | TRBV15 | . | TRBJ2-3 | .
CASSFIGGRTDTSYEQYF | TGTGCCAGCAGTTTCATAGGGGGCAGAACTGATACCTCCTACGAGCAGTACTTC | 18 | TRBV27 | TRBD1 | TRBJ2-7 | .
CASLDRGGTGELFF | TGCGCCAGCCTTGACAGGGGAGGCACCGGGGAGCTGTTTTTT | 14 | TRBV5-1 | TRBD1 | TRBJ2-2 | .
CAWKGQASSYEQYF | TGTGCCTGGAAGGGACAGGCGAGCTCCTACGAGCAGTACTTC | 14 | TRBV30 | TRBD1 | TRBJ2-7 | .
CAWRGGQGLRYEQYF | TGTGCCTGGAGGGGGGGACAGGGATTAAGGTACGAGCAGTACTTC | 15 | TRBV30 | TRBD1 | TRBJ2-7 | .
CATSTLAGAETQYF | TGTGCCACCAGCACTTTAGCGGGTGCGGAGACCCAGTACTTC | 14 | TRBV15 | TRBD2 | TRBJ2-5 | few
CASSLVRLAGKYNEQFF | TGTGCCAGCAGCTTAGTACGACTAGCGGGAAAATACAATGAGCAGTTCTTC | 17 | TRBV7-7 | TRBD2 | TRBJ2-1 | .
CASSVEPANTEAFF | TGTGCCAGCAGCGTAGAGCCAGCAAACACTGAAGCTTTCTTT | 14 | TRBV9 | . | TRBJ1-1 | .
CASSSGGSYNEQFF | TGTGCCAGCAGCAGCGGGGGCTCCTACAATGAGCAGTTCTTC | 14 | TRBV9 | TRBD2 | TRBJ2-1 | .
CASSLFGGILGDQETQYF | TGTGCCAGCAGTTTATTTGGGGGTATACTAGGGGATCAAGAGACCCAGTACTTC | 18 | TRBV27 | . | TRBJ2-5 | .
CAWSGMYQETQYF | TGTGCCTGGTCAGGAATGTACCAAGAGACCCAGTACTTC | 13 | TRBV30 | . | TRBJ2-5 | .
CASSEWGSNQPQHF | TGTGCCAGCAGTGAGTGGGGGAGCAATCAGCCCCAGCATTTT | 14 | TRBV6-1 | . | TRBJ1-5 | .
CASSLGLVTQDF | TGTGCCAGCAGTCTTGGACTAGTGACCCAGGACTTC | 12 | TRBV2 | TRBD2 | TRBJ2-5 | .
CAHQGYSTDTQYF | TGTGCCCACCAGGGCTATAGCACAGATACGCAGTATTTT | 13 | TRBV30 | . | TRBJ2-3 | .
CASSLGPSGKTDTQYF | TGCGCCAGCAGCTTGGGCCCTAGCGGGAAGACAGATACGCAGTATTTT | 16 | TRBV5-1 | TRBD2 | TRBJ2-3 | .
CASSTPSGAYNEQFF | TGCGCCAGCAGCACTCCTAGCGGGGCTTACAATGAGCAGTTCTTC | 15 | TRBV10-2 | TRBD2 | TRBJ2-1 | .
CAWGSGNTIYF | TGTGCCTGGGGCTCTGGAAACACCATATATTTT | 11 | TRBV30 | . | TRBJ1-3 | many
CASSPGSGSSYNEQFF | TGCGCCAGCAGCCCGGGGAGCGGGAGCTCCTACAATGAGCAGTTCTTC | 16 | TRBV5-1 | TRBD2 | TRBJ2-1 | .
CASSQDRGFTDTQYF | TGTGCCAGCAGCCAGGACAGGGGATTCACAGATACGCAGTATTTT | 15 | TRBV7-9 | TRBD1 | TRBJ2-3 | .
CASSQEPRSFGLGEQYF | TGTGCCAGCAGCCAAGAACCTAGGAGTTTCGGGCTTGGCGAGCAGTACTTC | 17 | TRBV14 | . | TRBJ2-7 | .
CASSIRGTGNYEQYF | TGCGCCAGCAGCATCCGGGGGACAGGGAACTACGAGCAGTACTTC | 15 | TRBV5-1 | TRBD1 | TRBJ2-7 | .
CASSEGLMVGEQFF | TGTGCCAGCAGTGAAGGCCTTATGGTGGGTGAGCAGTTCTTC | 14 | TRBV6-1 | . | TRBJ2-1 | few
CASLRSRETQYF | TGTGCCAGCCTACGTAGTAGAGAGACCCAGTACTTC | 12 | TRBV2 | . | TRBJ2-5 | .
CATSPSGQGEAQYF | TGTGCCACCAGCCCATCGGGACAGGGTGAGGCCCAGTACTTC | 14 | TRBV15 | TRBD1 | TRBJ2-5 | few
CASSSPQSSGRTYEQYF | TGTGCCAGCAGTTCCCCCCAGTCTAGCGGGCGAACCTACGAGCAGTACTTC | 17 | TRBV28 | TRBD2 | TRBJ2-7 | .
CSVERVLNTEAFF | TGCAGCGTTGAAAGAGTTTTGAACACTGAAGCTTTCTTT | 13 | TRBV29-1 | . | TRBJ1-1 | .
CASRGEIYGYTF | TGTGCCAGCAGAGGGGAAATTTATGGCTACACCTTC | 12 | TRBV28 | . | TRBJ1-2 | .
CASSPQSYPTSLHGYTF | TGTGCCAGCAGTCCACAGTCTTATCCTACAAGCCTTCACGGCTACACCTTC | 17 | TRBV28 | . | TRBJ1-2 | .
CASSSRGANQPQHF | TGTGCCAGCAGCTCCAGGGGGGCTAATCAGCCCCAGCATTTT | 14 | TRBV13 | TRBD1 | TRBJ1-5 | .
CASTKDRVDNQPQHF | TGTGCCAGCACCAAAGACAGGGTGGACAATCAGCCCCAGCATTTT | 15 | TRBV6-6 | TRBD1 | TRBJ1-5 | .
CASSYGDTEAFF | TGTGCCAGCAGTTACGGGGACACTGAAGCTTTCTTT | 12 | TRBV6-6 | . | TRBJ1-1 | few
CASSLDLGGFEQYF | TGTGCCAGCAGCTTAGATTTGGGAGGGTTCGAGCAGTACTTC | 14 | TRBV11-2 | TRBD2 | TRBJ2-7 | .
CASSLGVHYNEQFF | TGTGCCAGCAGCTTAGGAGTACACTACAATGAGCAGTTCTTC | 14 | TRBV7-2 | . | TRBJ2-1 | .
CASSFGSKDSEQYF | TGCGCCAGCAGCTTCGGTAGCAAGGACTCCGAGCAGTACTTC | 14 | TRBV5-1 | . | TRBJ2-7 | .
CASNLQGPSPREQYF | TGTGCCAGCAACCTACAGGGGCCTTCCCCTAGGGAGCAGTACTTC | 15 | TRBV6-4 | TRBD1 | TRBJ2-7 | .
CASSRGGSPNEQFF | TGTGCCAGCTCACGGGGGGGCTCGCCCAATGAGCAGTTCTTC | 14 | TRBV18 | . | TRBJ2-1 | .
CASSSPDSTYNEQFF | TGTGCCAGCAGCTCACCCGACTCCACCTACAATGAGCAGTTCTTC | 15 | TRBV9 | . | TRBJ2-1 | .
CASRPGGLGTDTQYF | TGCGCCAGCAGGCCGGGAGGCCTTGGGACAGATACGCAGTATTTT | 15 | TRBV5-1 | TRBD2 | TRBJ2-3 | .
CASSSVWNEQFF | TGCGCCAGCAGCTCGGTCTGGAATGAGCAGTTCTTC | 12 | TRBV5-1 | . | TRBJ2-1 | .
CASSGWTGPDQPQHF | TGTGCCAGCAGTGGCTGGACAGGGCCTGATCAGCCCCAGCATTTT | 15 | TRBV2 | TRBD1 | TRBJ1-5 | .
CASSLETGGYTF | TGTGCCAGCAGCTTAGAGACAGGGGGCTACACCTTC | 12 | TRBV7-9 | TRBD1 | TRBJ1-2 | .
CASSSFNPGQGLDEQFF | TGTGCCAGCAGCTCCTTCAATCCGGGACAGGGGCTCGATGAGCAGTTCTTC | 17 | TRBV11-2 | TRBD1 | TRBJ2-1 | .
CASSIGGAGSYEQYF | TGTGCCAGCAGTATAGGGGGGGCTGGGTCCTACGAGCAGTACTTC | 15 | TRBV28 | . | TRBJ2-7 | .
CASSQQTAGVIYEQYF | TGCGCCAGCAGCCAACAAACAGCGGGAGTGATCTACGAGCAGTACTTC | 16 | TRBV5-1 | TRBD2 | TRBJ2-7 | .
CAWTDLGPYNEQFF | TGTGCCTGGACGGACCTTGGCCCCTACAATGAGCAGTTCTTC | 14 | TRBV30 | . | TRBJ2-1 | .
CASGRTGDGYTF | TGTGCCAGCGGCCGGACAGGGGATGGCTACACCTTC | 12 | TRBV25-1 | TRBD1 | TRBJ1-2 | .
CASTLSREVETQYF | TGTGCCAGCACTTTGTCGAGGGAGGTAGAGACCCAGTACTTC | 14 | TRBV25-1 | . | TRBJ2-5 | .
CASSSGTHDSGNTIYF | TGTGCCAGCAGCAGCGGGACCCACGACTCTGGAAACACCATATATTTT | 16 | TRBV21-1 | . | TRBJ1-3 | once
CASSRGGANTEAFF | TGTGCCAGCAGTCGAGGGGGGGCCAACACTGAAGCTTTCTTT | 14 | TRBV6-5 | . | TRBJ1-1 | .
CASARGTATEETQYF | TGCGCCAGCGCACGCGGGACAGCTACTGAAGAGACCCAGTACTTC | 15 | TRBV10-1 | . | TRBJ2-5 | .
CASSSIGWGGEGPGANVLTF | TGTGCCAGCAGCTCCATCGGCTGGGGGGGCGAAGGGCCTGGGGCCAACGTCCTGACTTTC | 20 | TRBV28 | . | TRBJ2-6 | .